This TCR beta chain appears in the sequencing data of a study of blood T cell repertoires in COVID-19. About the research overall: T cells, B-cell-depleted T cells, or PBMCs supplied cDNA or gDNA.

V was pared by 6 bases and J by 1 base, with 12 bases between. The length of the CDR3 is 14 residues. Germline CDR1 and CDR2: KGHSH and LQKENI. Only in-frame clones appear in the TCRdb table, and some are missing; sequencing was by immunoSEQ multiplex PCR. The sample consists of over 200,000 clones, roughly 90% of them appearing once. The chain has TRBV18 and TRBJ1-1, with a weak D call TRBD1 (5 bases). The sequenced sample consisted of peripheral blood. The clonotype comes from a man between 60 and 70 years old with COVID-19, enrolled during active disease. The CDR3, as DNA: TGTGCCAGCTCTACCAGGGTAGAGAACACTGAAGCTTTCTTT. Translating gives CASSTRVENTEAFF.